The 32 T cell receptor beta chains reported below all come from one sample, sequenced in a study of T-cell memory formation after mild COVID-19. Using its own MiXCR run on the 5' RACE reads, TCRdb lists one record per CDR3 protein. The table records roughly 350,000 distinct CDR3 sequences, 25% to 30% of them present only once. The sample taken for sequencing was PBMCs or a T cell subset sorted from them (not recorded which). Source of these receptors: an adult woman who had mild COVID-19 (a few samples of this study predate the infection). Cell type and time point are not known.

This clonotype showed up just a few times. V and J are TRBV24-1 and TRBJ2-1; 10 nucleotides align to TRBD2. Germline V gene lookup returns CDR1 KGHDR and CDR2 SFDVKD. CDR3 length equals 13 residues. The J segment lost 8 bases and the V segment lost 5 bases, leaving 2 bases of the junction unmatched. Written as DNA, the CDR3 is TGTGCCACCAGTGGACTAGCGGGCGATGAGCAGTTCTTC. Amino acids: CATSGLAGDEQFF.

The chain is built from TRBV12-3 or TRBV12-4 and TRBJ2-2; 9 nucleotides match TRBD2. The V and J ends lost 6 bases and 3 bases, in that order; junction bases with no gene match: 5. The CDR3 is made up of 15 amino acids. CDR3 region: CASRLSGSDTGELFF. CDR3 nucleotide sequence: TGTGCCAGCAGACTTAGCGGGAGCGACACCGGGGAGCTGTTTTTT.

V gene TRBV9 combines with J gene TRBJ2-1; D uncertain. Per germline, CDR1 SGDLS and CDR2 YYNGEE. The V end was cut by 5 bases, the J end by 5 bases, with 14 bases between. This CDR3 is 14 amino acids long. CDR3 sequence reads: CASSPPHADNEQFF. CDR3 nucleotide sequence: TGTGCCAGCAGTCCCCCCCACGCAGACAATGAGCAGTTCTTC.

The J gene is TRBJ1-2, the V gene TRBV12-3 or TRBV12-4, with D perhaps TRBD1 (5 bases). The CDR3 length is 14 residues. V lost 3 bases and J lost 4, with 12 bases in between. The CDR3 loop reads CASSLGPTGYGYTF. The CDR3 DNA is TGTGCCAGCAGTTTGGGGCCGACGGGCTATGGCTACACCTTC.

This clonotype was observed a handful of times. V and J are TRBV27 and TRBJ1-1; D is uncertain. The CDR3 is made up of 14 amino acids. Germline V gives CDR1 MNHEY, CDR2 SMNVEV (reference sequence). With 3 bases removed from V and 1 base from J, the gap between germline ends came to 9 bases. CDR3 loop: CASSFGVGNTEAFF. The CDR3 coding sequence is TGTGCCAGCAGTTTTGGGGTTGGGAACACTGAAGCTTTCTTT.

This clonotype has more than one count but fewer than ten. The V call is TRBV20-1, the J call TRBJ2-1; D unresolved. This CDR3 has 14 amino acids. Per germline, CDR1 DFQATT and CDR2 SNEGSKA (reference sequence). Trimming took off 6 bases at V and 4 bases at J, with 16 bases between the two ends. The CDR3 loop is CSAVRGGQYNEQFF. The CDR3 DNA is TGCAGTGCCGTCCGAGGTGGTCAATACAATGAGCAGTTCTTC.

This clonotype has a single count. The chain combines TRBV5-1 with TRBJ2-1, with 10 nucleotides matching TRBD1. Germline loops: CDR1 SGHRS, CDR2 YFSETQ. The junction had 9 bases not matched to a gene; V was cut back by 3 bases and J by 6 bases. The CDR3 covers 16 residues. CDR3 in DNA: TGCGCCAGCAGCTCACAACGACAGGGGGCGGTCAATGAGCAGTTCTTC. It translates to CASSSQRQGAVNEQFF.

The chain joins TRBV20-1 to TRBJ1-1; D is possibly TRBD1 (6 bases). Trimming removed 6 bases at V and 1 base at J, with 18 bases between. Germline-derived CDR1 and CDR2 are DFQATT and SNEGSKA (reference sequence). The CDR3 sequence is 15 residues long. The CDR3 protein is CSAKRGGATNTEAFF. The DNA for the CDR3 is TGCAGTGCCAAGAGGGGGGGCGCGACGAACACTGAAGCTTTCTTT.

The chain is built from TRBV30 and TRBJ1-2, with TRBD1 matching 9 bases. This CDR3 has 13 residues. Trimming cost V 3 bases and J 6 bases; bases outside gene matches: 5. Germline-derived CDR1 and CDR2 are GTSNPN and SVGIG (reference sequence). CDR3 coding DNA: TGTGCCTGGAGGGTGACAGGGGGGAATGGCTACACCTTC. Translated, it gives CAWRVTGGNGYTF.

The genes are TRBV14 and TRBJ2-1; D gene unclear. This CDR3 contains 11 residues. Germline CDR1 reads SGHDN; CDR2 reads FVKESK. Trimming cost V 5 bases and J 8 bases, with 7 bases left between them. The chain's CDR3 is CASSTLDEQFF. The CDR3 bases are TGTGCCAGCAGCACTCTGGATGAGCAGTTCTTC.

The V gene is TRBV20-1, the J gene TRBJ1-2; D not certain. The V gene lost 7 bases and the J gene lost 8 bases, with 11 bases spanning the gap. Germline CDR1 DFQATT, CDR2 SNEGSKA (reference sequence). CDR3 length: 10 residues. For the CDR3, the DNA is TGCAGTGTGTGGGGTAGGGGCTACACCTTC. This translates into CSVWGRGYTF.

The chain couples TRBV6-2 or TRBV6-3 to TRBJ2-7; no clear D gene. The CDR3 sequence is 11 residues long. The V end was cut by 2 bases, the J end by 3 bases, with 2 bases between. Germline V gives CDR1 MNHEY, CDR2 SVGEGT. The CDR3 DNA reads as TGTGCCAGCAGTTACGTCTACGAGCAGTACTTC. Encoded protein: CASSYVYEQYF.

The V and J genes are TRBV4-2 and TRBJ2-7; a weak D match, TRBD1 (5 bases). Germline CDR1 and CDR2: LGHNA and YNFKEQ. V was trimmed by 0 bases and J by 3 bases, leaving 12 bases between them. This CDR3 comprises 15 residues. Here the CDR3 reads CASSQDKDSYYEQYF. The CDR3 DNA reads TGTGCCAGCAGCCAAGATAAAGACAGCTACTACGAGCAGTACTTC.

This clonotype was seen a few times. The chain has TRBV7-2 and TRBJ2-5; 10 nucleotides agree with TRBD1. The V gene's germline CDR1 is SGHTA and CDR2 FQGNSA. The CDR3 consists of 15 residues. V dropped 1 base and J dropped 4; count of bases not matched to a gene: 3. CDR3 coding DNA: TGTGCCAGCAGCTTAGTTGGGGACAGGGGAGAGACCCAGTACTTC. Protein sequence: CASSLVGDRGETQYF.

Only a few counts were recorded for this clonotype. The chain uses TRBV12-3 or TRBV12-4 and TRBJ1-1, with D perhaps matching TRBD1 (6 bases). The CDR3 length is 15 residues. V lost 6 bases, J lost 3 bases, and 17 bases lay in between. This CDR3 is CASRPPGQLYTEAFF. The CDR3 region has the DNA TGTGCCAGCAGACCTCCCGGACAGCTATACACTGAAGCTTTCTTT.

The CDR3 region is CASSSAGRYSNEQFF. In nucleotides, the CDR3 is TGCGCCAGCAGCTCGGCCGGCCGTTATTCCAATGAGCAGTTCTTC. The chain uses TRBV5-1 and TRBJ2-1; D not resolved. Between the trimmed V and J ends, which lost 3 bases and 6 bases, there was a span of 16 bases. This CDR3 spans 15 amino acids. Looked up from germline, CDR1 is SGHRS and CDR2 is YFSETQ.

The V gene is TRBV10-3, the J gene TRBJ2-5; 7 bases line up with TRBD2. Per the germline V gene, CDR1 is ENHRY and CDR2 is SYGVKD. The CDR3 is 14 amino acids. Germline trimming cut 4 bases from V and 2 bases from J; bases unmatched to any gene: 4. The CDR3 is CAISGSAGQETQYF. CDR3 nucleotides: TGTGCCATCAGTGGGTCAGCGGGGCAAGAGACCCAGTACTTC.

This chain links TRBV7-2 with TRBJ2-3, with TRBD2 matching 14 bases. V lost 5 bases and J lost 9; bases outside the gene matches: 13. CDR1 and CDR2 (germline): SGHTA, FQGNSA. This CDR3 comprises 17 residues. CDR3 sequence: CASSLGTSGGSGRTQYF. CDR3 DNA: TGTGCCAGCAGCCTCGGGACTAGCGGGGGCTCGGGGCGGACGCAGTATTTT.

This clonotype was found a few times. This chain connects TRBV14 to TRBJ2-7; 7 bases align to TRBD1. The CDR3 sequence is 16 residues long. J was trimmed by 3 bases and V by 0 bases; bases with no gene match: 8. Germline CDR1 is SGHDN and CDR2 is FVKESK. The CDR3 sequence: CASSQERTTGNYEQYF. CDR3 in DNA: TGTGCCAGCAGCCAAGAACGGACGACAGGGAACTACGAGCAGTACTTC.

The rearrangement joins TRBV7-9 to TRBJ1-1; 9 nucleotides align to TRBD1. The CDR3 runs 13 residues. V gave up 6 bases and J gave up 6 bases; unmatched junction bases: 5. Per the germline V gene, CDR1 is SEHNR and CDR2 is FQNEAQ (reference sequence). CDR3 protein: CASSGQGLAEAFF. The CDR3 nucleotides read TGTGCCAGCAGTGGACAGGGGTTGGCTGAAGCTTTCTTT.

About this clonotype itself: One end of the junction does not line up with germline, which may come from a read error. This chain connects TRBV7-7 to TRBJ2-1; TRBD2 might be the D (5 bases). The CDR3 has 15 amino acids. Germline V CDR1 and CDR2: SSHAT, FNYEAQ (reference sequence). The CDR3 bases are TGTGCTAGCAGCTTAGCGCCGTCCGGTTACAATGAGCAGTTCTTC. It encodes CASSLAPSGYNEQFF.

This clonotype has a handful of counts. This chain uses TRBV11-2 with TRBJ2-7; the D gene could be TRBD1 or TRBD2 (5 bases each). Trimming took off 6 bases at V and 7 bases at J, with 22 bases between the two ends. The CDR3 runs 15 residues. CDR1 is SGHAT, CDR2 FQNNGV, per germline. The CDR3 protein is CASSQPGRNFGEQYF. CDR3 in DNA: TGTGCCAGCAGTCAACCGGGACGGAACTTTGGGGAGCAGTACTTC.

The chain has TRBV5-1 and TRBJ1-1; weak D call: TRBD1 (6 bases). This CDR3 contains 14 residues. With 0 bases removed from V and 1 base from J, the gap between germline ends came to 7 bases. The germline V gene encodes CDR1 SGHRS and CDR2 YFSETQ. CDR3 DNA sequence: TGCGCCAGCAGCTTGGCGGACAGGAACACTGAAGCTTTCTTT. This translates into CASSLADRNTEAFF. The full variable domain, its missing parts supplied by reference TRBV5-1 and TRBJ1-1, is KAGVTQTPRYLIKTRGQQVTLSCSPISGHRSVSWYQQTPGQGLQFLFEYFSETQRNKGNFPGRFSGRQFSNSRSEMNVSTLELGDSALYLCASSLADRNTEAFFGQGTRLTVV.

The CDR3 loop reads CASSYGAPYEQYF. The DNA of the CDR3 is TGTGCCAGCAGTTACGGGGCTCCCTACGAGCAGTACTTC. The V call is TRBV6-2 or TRBV6-3, the J call TRBJ2-7; perhaps TRBD1 as D (5 bases). Germline-derived CDR1 and CDR2 are MNHEY and SVGEGT. The CDR3 has 13 residues. Trimming removed 2 bases at V and 2 bases at J, with 7 bases between.

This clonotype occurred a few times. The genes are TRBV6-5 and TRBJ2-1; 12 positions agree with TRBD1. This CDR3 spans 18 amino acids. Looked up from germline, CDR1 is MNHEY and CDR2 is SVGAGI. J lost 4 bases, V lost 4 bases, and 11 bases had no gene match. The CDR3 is CASSLTPGTGGSYNEQFF. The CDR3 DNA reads TGTGCCAGCAGTTTGACCCCCGGGACAGGGGGCTCTTACAATGAGCAGTTCTTC.

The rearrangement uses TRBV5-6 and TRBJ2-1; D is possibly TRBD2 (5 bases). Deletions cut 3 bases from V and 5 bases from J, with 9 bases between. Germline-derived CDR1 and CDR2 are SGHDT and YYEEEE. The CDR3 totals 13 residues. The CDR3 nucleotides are TGTGCCAGCAGCTCGGACTGGAACAATGAGCAGTTCTTC. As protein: CASSSDWNNEQFF.

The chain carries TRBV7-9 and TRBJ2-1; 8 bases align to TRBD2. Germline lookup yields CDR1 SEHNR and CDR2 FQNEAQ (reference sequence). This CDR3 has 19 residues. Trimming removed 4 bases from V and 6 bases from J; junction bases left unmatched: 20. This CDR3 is CASSSDSQPQGLDGNEQFF. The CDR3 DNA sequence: TGTGCCAGCAGCTCTGACAGTCAACCCCAGGGACTAGACGGCAATGAGCAGTTCTTC.

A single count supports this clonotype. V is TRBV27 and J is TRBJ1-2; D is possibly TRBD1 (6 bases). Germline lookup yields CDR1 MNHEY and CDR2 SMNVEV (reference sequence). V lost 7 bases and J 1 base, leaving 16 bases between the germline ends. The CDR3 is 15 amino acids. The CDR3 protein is CASKEQGGINYGYTF. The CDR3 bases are TGTGCCAGCAAGGAACAGGGAGGGATTAACTATGGCTACACCTTC.

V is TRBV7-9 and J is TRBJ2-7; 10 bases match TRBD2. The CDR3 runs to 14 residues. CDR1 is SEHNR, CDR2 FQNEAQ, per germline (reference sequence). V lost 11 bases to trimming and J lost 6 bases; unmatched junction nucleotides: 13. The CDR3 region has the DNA TGTGCCGGCCAAATAGCGGGAGGCCCCTCCGAGCAGTACTTC. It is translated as CAGQIAGGPSEQYF.

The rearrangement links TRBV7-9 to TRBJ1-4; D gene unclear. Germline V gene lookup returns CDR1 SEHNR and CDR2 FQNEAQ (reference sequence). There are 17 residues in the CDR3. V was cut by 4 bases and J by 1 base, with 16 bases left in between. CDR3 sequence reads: CASSYGGRGGTNEKLFF. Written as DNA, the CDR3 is TGTGCCAGCAGCTACGGAGGAAGAGGCGGAACTAATGAAAAACTGTTTTTT.

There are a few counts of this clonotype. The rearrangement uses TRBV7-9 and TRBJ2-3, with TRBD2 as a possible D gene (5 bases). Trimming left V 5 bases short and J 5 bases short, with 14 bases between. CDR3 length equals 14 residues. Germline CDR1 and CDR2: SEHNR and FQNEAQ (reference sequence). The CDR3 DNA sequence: TGTGCCAGCAGCCCTAGCCTCTTGGGAGATACGCAGTATTTT. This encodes CASSPSLLGDTQYF.

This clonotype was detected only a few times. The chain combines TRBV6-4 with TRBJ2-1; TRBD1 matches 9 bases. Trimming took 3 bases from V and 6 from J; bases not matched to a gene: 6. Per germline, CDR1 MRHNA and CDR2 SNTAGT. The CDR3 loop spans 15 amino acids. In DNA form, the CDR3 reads TGTGCCAGCAGTGAGACAGGGGGTGAAAGCAATGAGCAGTTCTTC. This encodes CASSETGGESNEQFF.